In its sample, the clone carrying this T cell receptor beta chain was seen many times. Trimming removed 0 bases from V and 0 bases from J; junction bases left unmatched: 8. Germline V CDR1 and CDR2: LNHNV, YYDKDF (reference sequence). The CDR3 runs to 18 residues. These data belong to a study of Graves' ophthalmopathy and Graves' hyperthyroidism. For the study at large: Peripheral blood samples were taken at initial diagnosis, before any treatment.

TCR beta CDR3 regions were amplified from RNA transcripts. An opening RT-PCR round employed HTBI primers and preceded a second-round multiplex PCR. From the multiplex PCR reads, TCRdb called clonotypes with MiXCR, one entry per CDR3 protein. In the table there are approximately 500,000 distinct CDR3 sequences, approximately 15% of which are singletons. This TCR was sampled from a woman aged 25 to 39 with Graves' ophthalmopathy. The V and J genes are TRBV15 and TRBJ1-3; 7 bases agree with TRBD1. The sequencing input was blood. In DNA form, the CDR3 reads TGTGCCACCAGCAGAGACCTACCGGGACAGAGCTCTGGAAACACCATATATTTT. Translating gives CATSRDLPGQSSGNTIYF.